Listed below are T cell receptor beta chains from one sample, sequenced in a study of T cells in tuberculosis. The data were produced by immunoSEQ multiplex PCR, yet TCRdb's version contains in-frame clones alone and is incomplete. The table shows around 60,000 clones, with 81% occurring only once. The sequenced sample consisted of CD1b-GMM tetramer-negative cells sorted from PBMCs. The source of these receptors is an adult woman with latent tuberculosis. Each CDR3 is given with its conserved first and last residue. A D gene is named only where the DNA matches it firmly. Rows give clone size only sometimes, using once, few, many, or a class for an expanded clone.

D gene,J gene,V gene,clone size,CDR3 DNA,CDR3 protein
TRBD2,TRBJ2-3,TRBV4-1,few,TGCGCCAGCAGCCCCCCCCTCGGTAGCGGGAGGGATACGCAGTATTTT,CASSPPLGSGRDTQYF
NA,TRBJ2-1,TRBV7-9,NA,TGTGCCAGCAGCTTAGTGTCCGATGAGCAGTTCTTC,CASSLVSDEQFF
TRBD1,TRBJ1-4,TRBV7-8,NA,TGTGCCAGCAGCTCCCGGGACAGGAGACATGAAAAACTGTTTTTT,CASSSRDRRHEKLFF
TRBD2,TRBJ2-2,TRBV6-1,NA,TGTGCCAGCAGTGTCGGCGGGAGGGCCTTAATCGGGGAGCTGTTTTTT,CASSVGGRALIGELFF
TRBD2,TRBJ2-1,TRBV14,NA,TGTGCCAGCAGCCCGTTGAGGATTAGCGGGAGGATGGAGCAGTTCTTC,CASSPLRISGRMEQFF
TRBD1,TRBJ1-2,TRBV4-3,NA,TGCGCCAGCAGCCAAGAACAGGGGCCTTATGGCTACACCTTC,CASSQEQGPYGYTF
TRBD1,TRBJ2-1,TRBV5-4,NA,TGTGCCAGCAGTCTCGACAGGGGGCATGGCAATGAGCAGTTCTTC,CASSLDRGHGNEQFF
NA,TRBJ2-7,TRBV28,NA,TGTGCCAGCAGTCCCCCCCTACAGGGCCTCCACGAGCAGTACTTC,CASSPPLQGLHEQYF
NA,TRBJ1-1,TRBV12-5,NA,TGTGCTAGTGGTTTGGTATTGGATAGGGGCAGGGCCTCGAACACTGAAGCTTTCTTT,CASGLVLDRGRASNTEAFF
TRBD1,TRBJ1-1,TRBV6-6,NA,TGTGCCAGCAGCGGACAGGGGAACACTGAAGCTTTCTTT,CASSGQGNTEAFF
TRBD1,TRBJ2-7,TRBV7-2,NA,TGTGCCAGCAGCTTAGCCGGGCAGGGGGAAAACTACGAGCAGTACTTC,CASSLAGQGENYEQYF
NA,TRBJ1-4,TRBV30,few,TGTGCCTCACGAACAGGGTTAAAGGAAAAACTGTTTTTT,CASRTGLKEKLFF
TRBD2,TRBJ2-1,TRBV28,NA,TGTGCCAGCAGTTTGGCAGGGACTAGCGGGGGGGCCGGTGAGCAGTTCTTC,CASSLAGTSGGAGEQFF
NA,TRBJ2-7,TRBV27,once,TGTGCCAGCAGTTTACGTGGGAGGCCCCTCTACTACGAGCAGTACTTC,CASSLRGRPLYYEQYF
NA,TRBJ2-2,TRBV29-1,NA,TGCAGCGTTGTGGGGGCGAGCACCGGGGAGCTGTTTTTT,CSVVGASTGELFF
TRBD1,TRBJ1-2,TRBV6-5,NA,TGTGCCAGCAGCCGGACAGGCCAGGGCTACACCTTC,CASSRTGQGYTF
TRBD2,TRBJ2-2,TRBV7-8,NA,TGTGCCAGCAGCTTGTCGGGAGGATCCACCGGGGAGCTGTTTTTT,CASSLSGGSTGELFF
NA,TRBJ1-3,TRBV5-1,NA,TGCGCCAGCAGCTGGGCGGGGGACTCTGGAAACACCATATATTTT,CASSWAGDSGNTIYF
NA,TRBJ1-6,TRBV28,few,TGTGCCAGCAGTTTTATTCTCGGGTCCAATTCACCCCTCCACTTT,CASSFILGSNSPLHF
NA,TRBJ2-5,TRBV19,NA,TGTGCCAGTAGCACAGGGATTTCAGAGACCCAGTACTTC,CASSTGISETQYF
TRBD1,TRBJ1-4,TRBV25-1,NA,TGTGCCAGCAGTGGCTATAGGCAGGGGGACGAAAAACTGTTTTTT,CASSGYRQGDEKLFF
NA,TRBJ1-2,TRBV7-9,NA,TGTGCCAGCAGTGAAGGCCAGGGCGGCTATGGCTACACCTTC,CASSEGQGGYGYTF
TRBD1,TRBJ2-1,TRBV19,NA,TGTGCCAGTAGCACGGGACAGGGATACAATGAGCAGTTCTTC,CASSTGQGYNEQFF
NA,TRBJ1-5,TRBV19,NA,TGTGCCAGTAGTATTCAGGGAGGTAATCAGCCCCAGCATTTT,CASSIQGGNQPQHF
NA,TRBJ2-1,TRBV7-9,NA,TGTGCCAGCAGTATCAGACTAAATCGTGAAGGGGAGCAGTTCTTC,CASSIRLNREGEQFF
NA,TRBJ1-1,TRBV18,NA,TGTGCCAGCTCAACAAATAGGGGCACTGAAGCTTTCTTT,CASSTNRGTEAFF
NA,TRBJ1-3,TRBV29-1,NA,TGCAGCGCCAAGTCGGCGGGATTAGGAAACACCATATATTTT,CSAKSAGLGNTIYF
NA,TRBJ2-2,TRBV5-1,NA,TGCGCCAGCTATCCCGCAGGGGTGGCCGGGGAGCTGTTTTTT,CASYPAGVAGELFF
NA,TRBJ1-2,TRBV5-1,NA,TGCGCCAGCAGCTTGGATGGGACTACCCATCGCTACACCTTC,CASSLDGTTHRYTF
NA,TRBJ1-2,TRBV30,NA,TGTGCCTGGACCCACGGGAGAGATCGTGGCTACACCTTC,CAWTHGRDRGYTF
NA,TRBJ2-5,TRBV11-3,few,TGTGCCAGCAGCTTCGCGGGCCAAGAGACCCAGTACTTC,CASSFAGQETQYF
NA,TRBJ1-2,TRBV5-6,NA,TGTGCCAGCAGCTTGGTGCGGGATCGTCGAGATGGCTACACCTTC,CASSLVRDRRDGYTF
NA,TRBJ1-1,TRBV19,NA,TGTGCCAGTAGTATTCGGGTCGTGAGGGTAAACACTGAAGCTTTCTTT,CASSIRVVRVNTEAFF
NA,TRBJ2-2,TRBV4-1,NA,TGCGCCAGCAGTCACGGCAGGTTGAACGGCGGGGAGCTGTTTTTT,CASSHGRLNGGELFF
TRBD1,TRBJ2-7,TRBV19,NA,TGTGCCAGTAGTGCCTACAGGGGGTCCTACGAGCAGTACTTC,CASSAYRGSYEQYF
NA,TRBJ2-2,TRBV10-3,once,TGTGCCATCAGAGGGCAGGGAGGCACCGGGGAGCTGTTTTTT,CAIRGQGGTGELFF
TRBD1,TRBJ1-3,TRBV28,NA,TGTGCCAGCAGGACAGGGGGGGGAGGAAACACCATATATTTT,CASRTGGGGNTIYF
NA,TRBJ2-1,TRBV5-1,NA,TGCGCCAGCAGGTTACTCCCTGATAGCGGCTCCTACAATGAGCAGTTCTTC,CASRLLPDSGSYNEQFF
TRBD2,TRBJ2-2,TRBV5-1,once,TGCGCCAGCAGAATAGTGACTAGCGGGGCGAACACCGGGGAGCTGTTTTTT,CASRIVTSGANTGELFF
TRBD1,TRBJ2-2,TRBV5-1,NA,TGCGCCAGCAGCCTTCGGACAGGGGACGGTGGCGGGGAGCTGTTTTTT,CASSLRTGDGGGELFF
TRBD1,TRBJ2-7,TRBV7-6,few,TGTGCCAGCAGCCCACAGGGGGGACTGTACGAGCAGTACTTC,CASSPQGGLYEQYF